A single sample is the source of the 17 T cell receptor beta chains below, sequenced in a study of immune cell composition in non-small cell lung cancer listed by TCRdb under 2017. Receptor libraries were prepared by the immunoSEQ multiplex PCR assay. TCRdb limited this immuneACCESS table to in-frame rearrangements with V and J called. A share of clones is missing; checked studies link under half to unresolved V genes, and the rest is unexplained. Recorded for this sample are about 2,900 clones; around 81% of them occurred a single time. The ten largest clones take up approximately 11% of the sample. The data were also submitted as part of a second study, on CD4 T cells in lung cancer.

What was sequenced was lung tumor tissue. These receptors all stem from a human donor with non-small cell lung cancer.

The V and J genes are TRBV5-1 and TRBJ2-7; D might be TRBD2 (6 bases). The CDR3 has 15 amino acids. V dropped 0 bases and J dropped 3 bases, with 13 bases sitting between them. CDR1 is SGHRS and CDR2 is YFSETQ in the germline V gene. The CDR3 region is CASSLGGTSSYEQYF. As DNA, the CDR3 is TGCGCCAGCAGCTTGGGGGGGACTTCGAGCTACGAGCAGTACTTC. Using reference TRBV5-1 and TRBJ2-7 for the parts outside the CDR3, the full variable domain is KAGVTQTPRYLIKTRGQQVTLSCSPISGHRSVSWYQQTPGQGLQFLFEYFSETQRNKGNFPGRFSGRQFSNSRSEMNVSTLELGDSALYLCASSLGGTSSYEQYFGPGTRLTVT.

This chain joins TRBV30 and TRBJ2-5, with 9 bases that match TRBD1. This CDR3 is 13 amino acids long. The germline gives CDR1 GTSNPN, CDR2 SVGIG (reference sequence). Germline trimming cut 4 bases from V and 4 bases from J; bases unmatched to any gene: 4. The CDR3 sequence: CAWNTGGTETQYF. CDR3 nucleotide sequence: TGTGCCTGGAATACAGGGGGCACAGAGACCCAGTACTTC.

The chain recombines TRBV4-3 with TRBJ2-7, with a weak D call TRBD2 (5 bases). Germline V lookup: CDR1 LGHNA, CDR2 YSLEER. The ends were cut back, 0 bases at V and 0 bases at J, with 12 bases in the middle. This CDR3 contains 16 residues. This chain's CDR3 is CASSQDSEWPSYEQYF. The CDR3 DNA follows: TGCGCCAGCAGCCAAGATAGCGAATGGCCCTCCTACGAGCAGTACTTC.

This clone has only one observation. The chain recombines TRBV6-5 with TRBJ2-7; 15 nucleotides align to TRBD2. The V segment lost 4 bases and the J segment 7 bases; nucleotides outside the gene matches: 5. CDR3 size: 15 residues. Germline V gene lookup returns CDR1 MNHEY and CDR2 SVGAGI. CDR3: CASSSRTSGRGEQYF. The CDR3 bases are TGTGCCAGCAGTTCGCGGACTAGCGGGAGGGGGGAGCAGTACTTC.

V usage is TRBV28 and J usage is TRBJ2-3; 8 bases match TRBD1. J was trimmed by 3 bases and V by 4 bases; bases with no gene match: 9. This CDR3 contains 16 residues. Germline assignment: CDR1 MDHEN and CDR2 SYDVKM. The CDR3 region is CASSSGQGVSTDTQYF. The CDR3 DNA follows: TGTGCCAGCAGTTCCGGACAGGGTGTTTCTACAGATACGCAGTATTTT.

The rearrangement joins TRBV5-6 to TRBJ2-1; TRBD2 aligns across 7 bases. V was clipped by 3 bases and J by 4 bases; unmatched bases: 10. This CDR3 has 16 amino acids. Germline V gene lookup returns CDR1 SGHDT and CDR2 YYEEEE. The CDR3 DNA reads as TGTGCCAGCAGCTCGACATTACGGCGGGAGTACAATGAGCAGTTCTTC. This sequence encodes CASSSTLRREYNEQFF. Filled out from reference TRBV5-6 and TRBJ2-1, the complete variable domain reads DAGVTQSPTHLIKTRGQQVTLRCSPKSGHDTVSWYQQALGQGPQFIFQYYEEEERQRGNFPDRFSGHQFPNYSSELNVNALLLGDSALYLCASSSTLRREYNEQFFGPGTRLTVL.

This CDR3 reads CASSPRSGRGPYEQYF. DNA of the CDR3: TGTGCCAGCAGCCCGCGTAGCGGGAGGGGTCCCTACGAGCAGTACTTC. This chain connects TRBV5-4 to TRBJ2-7; TRBD2 matches 11 bases. This CDR3 spans 16 amino acids. J lost 2 bases, V lost 4 bases, and 8 bases had no gene match. Per germline, CDR1 SGHNT and CDR2 YYREEE (reference sequence).

This rearrangement joins TRBV30 to TRBJ1-5, with D perhaps matching TRBD1 (5 bases). The CDR3 is 15 amino acids. Deletions cut 2 bases from V and 3 bases from J, with 14 bases between. Germline V gene lookup returns CDR1 GTSNPN and CDR2 SVGIG (reference sequence). CDR3 loop: CAWSSQGLLNQPQHF. The CDR3 nucleotides are TGTGCCTGGAGTTCGCAGGGACTTCTCAATCAGCCCCAGCATTTT. Full variable domain (outside the CDR3, taken from reference TRBV30 and TRBJ1-5): SQTIHQWPATLVQPVGSPLSLECTVEGTSNPNLYWYRQAAGRGLQLLFYSVGIGQISSEVPQNLSASRPQDRQFILSSKKLLLSDSGFYLCAWSSQGLLNQPQHFGDGTRLSIL.

This sequence joins TRBV6-1 and TRBJ1-6, with D unclear. This CDR3 comprises 12 residues. Germline CDR1 and CDR2: MNHNS and SASEGT. Trimming took 2 bases from V and 14 from J, leaving 10 bases between them. The CDR3 spells CASSEIGVALHF. The CDR3 bases are TGTGCCAGCAGTGAAATCGGAGTTGCCCTCCACTTT.

In its sample, this clone was seen once. The rearrangement links TRBV19 to TRBJ2-1, with D unresolved. In germline, CDR1 is LNHDA, CDR2 SQIVND (reference sequence). The CDR3 is made up of 14 amino acids. The V gene lost 1 base and the J gene lost 5 bases, with 9 bases spanning the gap. CDR3 protein: CASSIGLSHNEQFF. The CDR3 nucleotides are TGTGCCAGTAGTATAGGGCTTTCCCACAATGAGCAGTTCTTC.

This sequence joins TRBV5-1 and TRBJ2-1, with 15 bases matching TRBD2. This CDR3 region has 15 residues. Germline CDR1 SGHRS, CDR2 YFSETQ. Germline trimming cut 3 bases from V and 9 bases from J; bases unmatched to any gene: 4. As DNA, the CDR3 is TGCGCCAGCAGCTCGGGACTAGCGGGAGGTGGTGAGCAGTTCTTC. Amino acids: CASSSGLAGGGEQFF.

The V call is TRBV7-2, the J call TRBJ1-2, with D uncertain. Germline V gene lookup returns CDR1 SGHTA and CDR2 FQGNSA. The CDR3 contains 13 residues. V was shortened by 5 bases and J by 8 bases, with 15 bases between the two germline ends. The CDR3 here is CASSGLEGGGYTF. The CDR3 bases are TGTGCCAGCAGCGGCCTCGAGGGAGGGGGCTACACCTTC.

The chain combines TRBV4-1 with TRBJ2-6; maybe TRBD1 (5 bases). Germline CDR1 reads MGHRA; CDR2 reads YSYEKL. V shed 4 bases and J shed 5 bases, with 18 bases lying between them. The CDR3 has 17 residues. CDR3 bases: TGCGCCAGCAGCCCCGAAGGGGCTACTGGAAGGGCCAACGTCCTGACTTTC. Residues: CASSPEGATGRANVLTF.

The V call is TRBV30, the J call TRBJ2-7; 7 bases line up with TRBD2. The trim removed 3 bases at V and 1 base at J, leaving 9 bases unmatched. This CDR3 has 15 amino acids. Germline values: CDR1 GTSNPN, CDR2 SVGIG (reference sequence). CDR3: CAWRGLADLSYEQYF. The CDR3 nucleotides are TGTGCCTGGAGAGGTCTAGCGGACCTGTCCTACGAGCAGTACTTC.

The rearrangement links TRBV7-9 to TRBJ2-3; D remains ambiguous. In germline, CDR1 is SEHNR, CDR2 FQNEAQ (reference sequence). V shed 5 bases and J shed 1 base, with 7 bases lying between them. The CDR3 extends over 13 amino acids. The CDR3: CASSVTGTDTQYF. The DNA of the CDR3 is TGTGCCAGCAGCGTAACAGGCACAGATACGCAGTATTTT.

This rearrangement joins TRBV7-2 to TRBJ1-1, with a possible D match to TRBD1 (6 bases). Germline assignment: CDR1 SGHTA and CDR2 FQGNSA. Trimming took 6 bases from V and 7 from J, leaving 18 bases between them. This CDR3 comprises 14 residues. The CDR3 DNA follows: TGTGCCAGCAGTCTACAGGGTAGCGGGGTTGAAGCTTTCTTT. Translated: CASSLQGSGVEAFF.

The chain combines TRBV4-2 with TRBJ2-1, with 7 bases lining up with TRBD1. The CDR3 spans 19 residues. With V trimmed by 2 bases and J by 0 bases, 13 bases remained unmatched. From germline, CDR1 is LGHNA and CDR2 YNFKEQ. CDR3 DNA sequence: TGTGCCAGCAGCCAACCGTCAAGGGGGCGCCCGAGCTCCTACAATGAGCAGTTCTTC. Its protein is CASSQPSRGRPSSYNEQFF.